There are a few counts of the clone carrying this T cell receptor (beta chain). This entry belongs to a study of identical twins. TCRdb reprocessed the 5' RACE reads via MiXCR and lists one record per CDR3 protein. The sample contains some 260,000 distinct CDR3 sequences, over 13% of which appear only once. Everyone who donated was a healthy Caucasian. The ends lost 4 bases at V and 6 bases at J; junction bases unmatched: 7. Germline loops: CDR1 KGHDR, CDR2 SFDVKD. The CDR3 extends over 16 amino acids. The rearrangement uses TRBV24-1 and TRBJ2-3; TRBD2 matches at 12 bases. The TCR comes from a woman between 18 and 30 years old in good health. The material sequenced was memory (CD45RO+) T cells sorted from blood. CDR3 region: CATSESLAGGSDTQYF. The CDR3, as DNA: TGTGCCACCAGTGAATCACTAGCGGGGGGCTCGGATACGCAGTATTTT.